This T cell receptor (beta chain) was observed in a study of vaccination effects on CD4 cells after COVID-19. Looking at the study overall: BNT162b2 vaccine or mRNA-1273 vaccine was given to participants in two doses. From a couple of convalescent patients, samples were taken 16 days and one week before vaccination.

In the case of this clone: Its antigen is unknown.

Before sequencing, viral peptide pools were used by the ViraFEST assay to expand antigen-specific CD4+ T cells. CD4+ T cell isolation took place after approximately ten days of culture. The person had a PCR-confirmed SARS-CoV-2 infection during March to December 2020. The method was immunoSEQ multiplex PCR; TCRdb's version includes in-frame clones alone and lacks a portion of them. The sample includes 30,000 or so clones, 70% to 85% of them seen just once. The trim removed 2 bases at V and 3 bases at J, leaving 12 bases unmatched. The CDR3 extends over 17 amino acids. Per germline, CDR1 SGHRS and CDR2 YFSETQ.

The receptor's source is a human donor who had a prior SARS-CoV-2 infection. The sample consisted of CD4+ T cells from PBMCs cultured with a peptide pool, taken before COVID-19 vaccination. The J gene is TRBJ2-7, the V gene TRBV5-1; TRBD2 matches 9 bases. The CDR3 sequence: CASSFVRGGHPDYEQYF. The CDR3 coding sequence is TGCGCCAGCAGCTTTGTGCGGGGGGGCCACCCCGACTACGAGCAGTACTTC.